Presented here are 21 T cell receptor beta chains from one specimen sequenced in a study of cytomegalovirus exposure and HLA in healthy donors. Use of 60 Vbeta and 13 Jbeta primers characterized the PCR. Using immunoSEQ multiplex PCR, the repertoire was profiled, and TCRdb retains in-frame clones only, with some absent. The profile shows roughly 110,000 clones, around 77% of them singletons. The material sequenced was PBMCs. The receptors originated from a man in his forties or fifties in good health and CMV-seropositive.

The V call is TRBV4-1, the J call TRBJ1-5; the D is unclear. This CDR3 contains 15 residues. V lost 1 base and J lost 4, with 11 bases in between. The germline CDR1 and CDR2 sequences are MGHRA and YSYEKL. For the CDR3, the DNA is TGCGCCAGCAGCCAAGGGGCGGGTCTTAATCAGCCCCAGCATTTT. Translation: CASSQGAGLNQPQHF.

This clone was recorded only once. This chain links TRBV4-1 with TRBJ2-7; D is undetermined. Germline lookup yields CDR1 MGHRA and CDR2 YSYEKL. The CDR3 sequence is 13 residues long. With 1 base removed from V and 3 bases from J, the gap between germline ends came to 7 bases. CDR3 sequence: CASSQASYYEQYF. CDR3 nucleotide sequence: TGCGCCAGCAGCCAAGCTTCGTACTACGAGCAGTACTTC.

The V gene is TRBV18, the J gene TRBJ1-1; D unclear. The CDR3 is 16 residues long. CDR1 and CDR2 (germline): KGHSH, LQKENI. Trimming left V 3 bases short and J 1 base short, with 15 bases between. The CDR3: CASSPRRGPRNTEAFF. The CDR3 DNA reads as TGTGCCAGCTCACCTCGGCGGGGTCCTCGGAACACTGAAGCTTTCTTT.

This chain uses TRBV5-1 with TRBJ2-2, with 9 bases that match TRBD2. The V and J ends lost 4 bases and 6 bases, in that order; junction bases with no gene match: 10. The CDR3 has 16 residues. CDR1 and CDR2 from the germline V gene are SGHRS and YFSETQ. DNA of the CDR3: TGCGCCAGCAGCGTCGGGAGCGGGGGGACTCCCGGGGAGCTGTTTTTT. The encoded protein is CASSVGSGGTPGELFF.

This sequence joins TRBV10-1 and TRBJ2-2; D may be TRBD1 (6 bases). This CDR3 comprises 17 residues. Looked up from germline, CDR1 is WNHNN and CDR2 is SYGVQD (reference sequence). The V gene lost 3 bases and the J gene lost 0 bases, with 14 bases spanning the gap. CDR3 DNA: TGCGCCAGCAGTGACTCCAGACAGGAAGCGAACACCGGGGAGCTGTTTTTT. Translation: CASSDSRQEANTGELFF.

This rearrangement joins TRBV7-2 to TRBJ1-5; D is possibly TRBD1 (5 bases). The V end was cut by 5 bases, the J end by 9 bases, with 14 bases between. In germline, CDR1 is SGHTA, CDR2 FQGNSA. The length of the CDR3 is 13 residues. CDR3 protein: CASSTGTSRPQHF. Written as DNA, the CDR3 is TGTGCCAGCAGCACGGGGACTTCCCGGCCCCAGCATTTT.

This chain links TRBV29-1 with TRBJ1-1; TRBD1 matches 7 bases. The J segment lost 3 bases and the V segment lost 4 bases, leaving 8 bases of the junction unmatched. The germline V gene has CDR1 SQVTM and CDR2 ANQGSEA. CDR3 length: 14 residues. This CDR3 reads CSVAGGAGDTEAFF. In nucleotides, the CDR3 is TGCAGCGTTGCAGGGGGAGCGGGGGACACTGAAGCTTTCTTT. Complete variable domain (other parts from reference TRBV29-1 and TRBJ1-1): SAVISQKPSRDICQRGTSLTIQCQVDSQVTMMFWYRQQPGQSLTLIATANQGSEATYESGFVIDKFPISRPNLTFSTLTVSNMSPEDSSIYLCSVAGGAGDTEAFFGQGTRLTVV.

The chain joins TRBV4-1 to TRBJ2-7; maybe TRBD1 (6 bases). The CDR3 spans 17 residues. Trimming took off 1 base at V and 2 bases at J, with 18 bases between the two ends. Germline CDR1 MGHRA, CDR2 YSYEKL. CDR3 bases: TGCGCCAGCAGCCAAGTTTGGGTTGGAAACAGGGCCTACGAGCAGTACTTC. Its protein is CASSQVWVGNRAYEQYF.

The chain couples TRBV28 to TRBJ1-5; 7 positions match TRBD1. Trimming took 6 bases from V and 5 from J; bases not matched to a gene: 13. This CDR3 has 16 amino acids. The germline CDR1 and CDR2 sequences are MDHEN and SYDVKM. The CDR3 region is CASSIPWDSFYQPQHF. The CDR3, as DNA: TGTGCCAGCAGCATACCCTGGGACAGCTTCTATCAGCCCCAGCATTTT.

The V call is TRBV18, the J call TRBJ2-5; a possible D gene is TRBD1 (7 bases). The length of the CDR3 is 15 residues. Germline CDR1 KGHSH, CDR2 LQKENI. V was cut by 4 bases and J by 2 bases, with 14 bases left in between. The CDR3 protein is CASSRRGADQETQYF. For the CDR3, the DNA is TGTGCCAGCTCACGCAGGGGGGCGGATCAAGAGACCCAGTACTTC.

As concerns this clone: Other DNA variants within this sample encode the same CDR3. The chain has TRBV28 and TRBJ2-7; no firm D call. The CDR3 consists of 11 residues. In germline, CDR1 is MDHEN, CDR2 SYDVKM. Trimming shortened V by 6 bases and J by 2 bases, and 5 bases separated the two germline ends. As DNA, the CDR3 is TGTGCCAGCAGCCCTGCCTACGAGCAGTACTTC. It translates to CASSPAYEQYF.

In DNA, the CDR3 is TGTGCCAGCAGTAAATCCTACTCTGGGGCCAACGTCCTGACTTTC. Its protein is CASSKSYSGANVLTF. The genes are TRBV6-1 and TRBJ2-6; D unclear. Germline CDR1 MNHNS, CDR2 SASEGT. The CDR3 is 15 amino acids. The ends were cut back, 5 bases at V and 0 bases at J, with 8 bases in the middle.

This chain links TRBV7-9 with TRBJ2-7; possible D gene TRBD1, 7 bases. CDR3 length equals 15 residues. The germline V gene encodes CDR1 SEHNR and CDR2 FQNEAQ (reference sequence). V lost 0 bases and J 5 bases, leaving 14 bases between the germline ends. CDR3 region: CASSLARDREDEQYF. CDR3 nucleotide sequence: TGTGCCAGCAGCTTAGCGCGAGACAGGGAGGACGAGCAGTACTTC.

This clone appeared a single time. This rearrangement joins TRBV11-3 to TRBJ2-3; no reliable D call. The germline V gene has CDR1 SGHNT and CDR2 YENEEA. The V end lost 0 bases, the J end lost 4 bases, and 5 bases lay between the germline ends. The CDR3 is 13 amino acids. The CDR3: CASSLEGADTQYF. The DNA of the CDR3 is TGTGCCAGCAGCTTAGAAGGAGCAGATACGCAGTATTTT. The full variable domain, its missing parts supplied by reference TRBV11-3 and TRBJ2-3, is EAGVVQSPRYKIIEKKQPVAFWCNPISGHNTLYWYLQNLGQGPELLIRYENEEAVDDSQLPKDRFSAERLKGVDSTLKIQPAELGDSAVYLCASSLEGADTQYFGPGTRLTVL.

This chain connects TRBV5-6 to TRBJ1-5, with 7 bases matching TRBD1. Germline CDR1 is SGHDT and CDR2 is YYEEEE. The CDR3 length is 16 residues. With 3 bases clipped from V and 4 bases from J, the junction kept 10 bases outside the gene matches. As DNA, the CDR3 is TGTGCCAGCAGCTCAACGTGGGGACAGCCTAATCAGCCCCAGCATTTT. Its protein is CASSSTWGQPNQPQHF.

On this clone itself: Germline and junction disagree at one end, which may indicate a read error. The chain uses TRBV4-3 and TRBJ1-5; 7 nucleotides match TRBD1. Germline CDR1 LGHNA, CDR2 YSLEER. This CDR3 region has 14 residues. The CDR3 region has the DNA TGCGCCAGCAGCCCTGCAGGGGGTAATCAACCCCAGCATTTT. Its protein is CASSPAGGNQPQHF.

This clone came up a few times. This chain joins TRBV29-1 and TRBJ1-1, with a possible D match to TRBD1 (5 bases). CDR1 and CDR2 (germline): SQVTM, ANQGSEA. The CDR3 has 12 amino acids. The V end lost 3 bases, the J end lost 4 bases, and 9 bases lay between the germline ends. CDR3 region: CSVDGGVTEAFF. In DNA form, the CDR3 reads TGCAGCGTTGACGGGGGGGTCACTGAAGCTTTCTTT.

The table lists this clone with a count of one. V usage is TRBV10-1 and J usage is TRBJ2-1; 12 nucleotides agree with TRBD2. Germline V CDR1 and CDR2: WNHNN, SYGVQD (reference sequence). V shed 8 bases and J 8 bases; nucleotides not matched to a gene: 7. The CDR3 extends over 14 amino acids. For the CDR3, the DNA is TGCGCCAGCTCTCGACTAGCGGGGGTATATGAGCAGTTCTTC. It is translated as CASSRLAGVYEQFF.

This CDR3 reads CASSAYRGEETQYF. The CDR3 nucleotides read TGTGCCAGCAGCGCATACAGGGGGGAAGAGACCCAGTACTTC. The rearrangement links TRBV7-6 to TRBJ2-5; 8 bases fit TRBD1. The ends lost 5 bases at V and 3 bases at J; junction bases unmatched: 5. The CDR3 loop spans 14 amino acids. Germline V gene data show CDR1 as SGHVS and CDR2 as FNYEAQ.

The chain combines TRBV12-5 with TRBJ1-1, with 11 bases that match TRBD1. The CDR3 spans 12 residues. From germline, CDR1 is LGHNT and CDR2 FRNRAP. V shed 6 bases, J shed 11 bases, and the junction held 5 bases outside the gene matches. CDR3 loop: CASGLGQGAAFF. The CDR3 region has the DNA TGTGCTAGTGGCCTAGGACAGGGGGCGGCTTTCTTT.

This clone appeared a few times. This chain joins TRBV7-9 and TRBJ1-1, with D tentatively TRBD1 (6 bases). Trimming cost V 1 base and J 4 bases, with 13 bases left between them. CDR3 length: 15 residues. Per the germline V gene, CDR1 is SEHNR and CDR2 is FQNEAQ (reference sequence). The CDR3 reads CASSLGTALLTEAFF. The DNA for the CDR3 is TGTGCCAGCAGCTTAGGGACAGCCCTCCTCACTGAAGCTTTCTTT.